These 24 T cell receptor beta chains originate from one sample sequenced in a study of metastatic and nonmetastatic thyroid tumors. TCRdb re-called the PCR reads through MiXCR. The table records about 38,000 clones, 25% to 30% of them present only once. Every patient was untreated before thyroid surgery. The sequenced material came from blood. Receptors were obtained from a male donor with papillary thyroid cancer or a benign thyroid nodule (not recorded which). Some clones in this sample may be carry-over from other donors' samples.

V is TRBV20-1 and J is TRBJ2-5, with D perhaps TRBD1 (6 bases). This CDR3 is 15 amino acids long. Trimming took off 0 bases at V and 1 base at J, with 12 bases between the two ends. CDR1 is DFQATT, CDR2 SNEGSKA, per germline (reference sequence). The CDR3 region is CSARDLRQAQETQYF. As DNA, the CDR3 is TGCAGTGCTAGAGATCTGAGACAGGCCCAAGAGACCCAGTACTTC.

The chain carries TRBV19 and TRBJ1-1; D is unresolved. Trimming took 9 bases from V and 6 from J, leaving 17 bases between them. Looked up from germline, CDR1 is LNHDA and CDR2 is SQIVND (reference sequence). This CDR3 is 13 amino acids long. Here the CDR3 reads CASVRAPRAEAFF. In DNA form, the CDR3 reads TGTGCCAGCGTTCGAGCCCCGAGGGCTGAAGCTTTCTTT.

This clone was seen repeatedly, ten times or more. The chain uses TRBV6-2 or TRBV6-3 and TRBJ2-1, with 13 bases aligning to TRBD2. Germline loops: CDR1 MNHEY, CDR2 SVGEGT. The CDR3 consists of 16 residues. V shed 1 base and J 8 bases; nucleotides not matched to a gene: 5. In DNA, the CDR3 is TGTGCCAGCAGTTACTTGACTAGCGGGAGGTCAGATGAGCAGTTCTTC. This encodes CASSYLTSGRSDEQFF.

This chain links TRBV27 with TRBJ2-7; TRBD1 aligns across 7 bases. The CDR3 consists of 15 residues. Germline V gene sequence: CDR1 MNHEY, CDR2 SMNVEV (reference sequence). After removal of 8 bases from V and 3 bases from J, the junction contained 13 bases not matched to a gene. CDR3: CASRSRGAGGYEQYF. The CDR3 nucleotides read TGTGCCAGCCGATCACGAGGAGCAGGGGGCTACGAGCAGTACTTC.

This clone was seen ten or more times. Written as DNA, the CDR3 is TGTGCCAGCAGTTCGGGACTAGCGGGGTTCCACGAGCAGTACTTC. Translation: CASSSGLAGFHEQYF. V is TRBV12-3 or TRBV12-4 and J is TRBJ2-7, with 13 bases identical to TRBD2. Trimming took 4 bases from V and 5 from J; bases not matched to a gene: 5. This CDR3 comprises 15 residues.

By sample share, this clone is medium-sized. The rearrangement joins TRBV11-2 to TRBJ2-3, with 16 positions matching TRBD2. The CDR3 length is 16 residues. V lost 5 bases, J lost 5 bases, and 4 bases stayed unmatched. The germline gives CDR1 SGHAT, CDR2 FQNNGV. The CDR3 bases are TGTGCCAGCAGCCTAGGGACTAGCGGGAGGGGAGATACGCAGTATTTT. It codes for CASSLGTSGRGDTQYF.

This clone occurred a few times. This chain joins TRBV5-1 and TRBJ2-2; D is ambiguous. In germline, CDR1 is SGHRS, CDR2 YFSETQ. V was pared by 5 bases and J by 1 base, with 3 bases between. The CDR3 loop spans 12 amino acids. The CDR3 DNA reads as TGCGCCAGCAGATTGAACACCGGGGAGCTGTTTTTT. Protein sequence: CASRLNTGELFF. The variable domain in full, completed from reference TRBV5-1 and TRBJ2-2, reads KAGVTQTPRYLIKTRGQQVTLSCSPISGHRSVSWYQQTPGQGLQFLFEYFSETQRNKGNFPGRFSGRQFSNSRSEMNVSTLELGDSALYLCASRLNTGELFFGEGSRLTVL.

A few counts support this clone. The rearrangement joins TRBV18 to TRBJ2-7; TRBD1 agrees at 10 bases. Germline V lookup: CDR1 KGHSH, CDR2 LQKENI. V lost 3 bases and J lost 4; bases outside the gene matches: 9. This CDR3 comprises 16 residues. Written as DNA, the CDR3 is TGTGCCAGCTCACCTCAAAGGGGACAGGGGTTATACGAGCAGTACTTC. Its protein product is CASSPQRGQGLYEQYF.

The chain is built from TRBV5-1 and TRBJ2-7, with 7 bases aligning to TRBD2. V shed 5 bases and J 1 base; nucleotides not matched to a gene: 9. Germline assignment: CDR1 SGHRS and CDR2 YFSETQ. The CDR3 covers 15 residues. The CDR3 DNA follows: TGCGCCAGCAGATCCAATACGGGGGGATCCTACGAGCAGTACTTC. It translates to CASRSNTGGSYEQYF. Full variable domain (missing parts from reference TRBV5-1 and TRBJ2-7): KAGVTQTPRYLIKTRGQQVTLSCSPISGHRSVSWYQQTPGQGLQFLFEYFSETQRNKGNFPGRFSGRQFSNSRSEMNVSTLELGDSALYLCASRSNTGGSYEQYFGPGTRLTVT.

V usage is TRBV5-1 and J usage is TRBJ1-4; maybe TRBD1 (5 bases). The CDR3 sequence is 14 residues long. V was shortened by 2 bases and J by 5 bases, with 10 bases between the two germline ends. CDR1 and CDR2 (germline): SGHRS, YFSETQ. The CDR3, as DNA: TGCGCCAGCAGCTTCGGGGGAGGCAATGAAAAACTGTTTTTT. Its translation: CASSFGGGNEKLFF.

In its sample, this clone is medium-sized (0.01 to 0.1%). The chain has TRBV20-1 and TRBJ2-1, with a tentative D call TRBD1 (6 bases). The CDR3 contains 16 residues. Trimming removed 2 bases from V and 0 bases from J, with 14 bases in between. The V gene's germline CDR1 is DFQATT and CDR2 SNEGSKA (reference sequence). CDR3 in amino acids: CSARTGRKSSYNEQFF. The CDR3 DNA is TGCAGTGCTAGAACAGGGAGAAAAAGCTCCTACAATGAGCAGTTCTTC.

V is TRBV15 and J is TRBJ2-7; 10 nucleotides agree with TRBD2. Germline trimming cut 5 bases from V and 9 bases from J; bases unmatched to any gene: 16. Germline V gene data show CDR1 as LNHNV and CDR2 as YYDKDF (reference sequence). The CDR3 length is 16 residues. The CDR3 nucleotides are TGTGCCACCAGCCCTGGCTGGATAGCGGGGGGCCAGGGGCAGTACTTC. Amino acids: CATSPGWIAGGQGQYF.

CDR3 amino acids: CSARLGSDEQYF. CDR3 DNA: TGCAGTGCTAGACTCGGGAGCGACGAGCAGTACTTC. The chain carries TRBV20-1 and TRBJ2-7; D may be TRBD2 (6 bases). V was cut by 2 bases and J by 5 bases, with 10 bases left in between. This CDR3 is 12 amino acids long. The germline V gene encodes CDR1 DFQATT and CDR2 SNEGSKA (reference sequence).

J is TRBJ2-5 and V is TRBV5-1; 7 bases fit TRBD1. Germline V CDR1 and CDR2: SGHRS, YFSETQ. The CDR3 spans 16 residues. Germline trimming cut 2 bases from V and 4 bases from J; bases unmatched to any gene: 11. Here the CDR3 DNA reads TGCGCCAGCAGCTTCGGAAATACAGGGGTGGCAGAGACCCAGTACTTC. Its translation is CASSFGNTGVAETQYF.

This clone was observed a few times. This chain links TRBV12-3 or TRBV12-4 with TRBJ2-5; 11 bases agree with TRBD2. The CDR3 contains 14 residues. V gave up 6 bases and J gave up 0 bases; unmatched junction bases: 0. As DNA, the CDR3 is TGTGCCAGCAGGGGACTAGCGGACCAAGAGACCCAGTACTTC. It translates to CASRGLADQETQYF.

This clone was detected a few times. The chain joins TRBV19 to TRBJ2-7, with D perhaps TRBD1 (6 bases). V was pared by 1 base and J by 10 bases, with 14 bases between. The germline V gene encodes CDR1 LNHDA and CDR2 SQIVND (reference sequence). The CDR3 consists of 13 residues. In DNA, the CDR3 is TGTGCCAGTAGTATAGTTCCAGGGGAAGGTCAGTACTTC. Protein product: CASSIVPGEGQYF.

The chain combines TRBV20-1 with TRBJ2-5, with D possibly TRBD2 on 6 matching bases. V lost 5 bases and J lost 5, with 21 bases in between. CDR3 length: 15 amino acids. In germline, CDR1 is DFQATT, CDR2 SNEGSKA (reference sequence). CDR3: CSAAKTSGTLETQYF. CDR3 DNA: TGCAGTGCTGCAAAGACTTCCGGGACTTTGGAGACCCAGTACTTC.

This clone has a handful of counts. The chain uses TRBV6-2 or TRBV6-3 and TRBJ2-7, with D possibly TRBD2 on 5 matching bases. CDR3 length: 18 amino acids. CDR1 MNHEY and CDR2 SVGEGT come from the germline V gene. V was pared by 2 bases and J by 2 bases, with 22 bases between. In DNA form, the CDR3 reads TGTGCCAGCAGTTACCCACTCGGACTGGCGCCGACCACCTACGAGCAGTACTTC. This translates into CASSYPLGLAPTTYEQYF.

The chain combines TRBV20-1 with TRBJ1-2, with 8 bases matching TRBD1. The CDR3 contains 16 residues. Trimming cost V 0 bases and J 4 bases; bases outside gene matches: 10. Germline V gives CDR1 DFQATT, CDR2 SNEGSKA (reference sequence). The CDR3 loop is CSARDPRGRSLYGYTF. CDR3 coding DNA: TGCAGTGCTAGAGACCCCAGGGGGCGATCCCTCTATGGCTACACCTTC.

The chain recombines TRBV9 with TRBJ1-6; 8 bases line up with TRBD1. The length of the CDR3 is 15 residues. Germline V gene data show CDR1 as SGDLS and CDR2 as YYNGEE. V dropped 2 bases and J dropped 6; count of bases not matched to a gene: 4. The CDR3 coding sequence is TGTGCCAGCAGCGTTTTAGACAGGGGTAATTCACCCCTCCACTTT. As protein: CASSVLDRGNSPLHF.

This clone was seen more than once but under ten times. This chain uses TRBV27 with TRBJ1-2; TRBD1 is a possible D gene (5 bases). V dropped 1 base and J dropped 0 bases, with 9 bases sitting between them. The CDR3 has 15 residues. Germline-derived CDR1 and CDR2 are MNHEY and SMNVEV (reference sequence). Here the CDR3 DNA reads TGTGCCAGCAGTTTATGGGGCGATACTAACTATGGCTACACCTTC. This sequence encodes CASSLWGDTNYGYTF.

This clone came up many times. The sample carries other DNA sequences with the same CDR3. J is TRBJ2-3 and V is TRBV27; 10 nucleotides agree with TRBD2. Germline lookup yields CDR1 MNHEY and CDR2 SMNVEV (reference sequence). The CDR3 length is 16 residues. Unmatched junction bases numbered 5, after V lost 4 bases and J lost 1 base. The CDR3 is CASSSRLAGGTDTQYF. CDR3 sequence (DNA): TGTGCCAGCAGTTCCAGACTAGCGGGCGGCACAGATACGCAGTATTTT.

In DNA, the CDR3 is TGCGCCAGCAGCTTACAGGGGGCTCCTCGCGAGCAGTACTTC. It yields the protein CASSLQGAPREQYF. The rearrangement joins TRBV5-1 to TRBJ2-7, with 9 bases that match TRBD1. The CDR3 loop spans 14 amino acids. Per the germline V gene, CDR1 is SGHRS and CDR2 is YFSETQ. Trimming removed 2 bases from V and 6 bases from J; junction bases left unmatched: 6.

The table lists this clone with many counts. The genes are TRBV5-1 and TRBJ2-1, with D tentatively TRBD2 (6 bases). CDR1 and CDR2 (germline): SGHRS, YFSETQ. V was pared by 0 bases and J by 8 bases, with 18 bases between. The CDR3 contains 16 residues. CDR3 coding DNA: TGCGCCAGCAGCTTGGTCCCGGGAGCAGGACCACATGAGCAGTTCTTC. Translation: CASSLVPGAGPHEQFF.